This T cell receptor (beta chain) appears in the sequencing data of a study of blood T cell repertoires in COVID-19. V was pared by 0 bases and J by 1 base, with 11 bases between. CDR3 length equals 16 residues. The germline V gene encodes CDR1 SGHNT and CDR2 YYREEE (reference sequence). Original processing notes: For nucleated cells, counts were estimated from reference gene primer amplification. Using immunoSEQ multiplex PCR, the repertoire was profiled, and TCRdb retains in-frame clones only, with some absent. The D gene and trimming were derived from the DNA, and the V and J assignments and clone size from that table. This repertoire shows about 60,000 clones, about 80% found once; its top ten account for approximately 6.6%.

Sample: peripheral blood. V gene TRBV5-4 combines with J gene TRBJ2-1, with a possible D match to TRBD1 (5 bases). This TCR came from a man in his sixties with acute or convalescent COVID-19. Here the CDR3 DNA reads TGTGCCAGCAGCTTGGGGCAGGGCAATTCCTACAATGAGCAGTTCTTC. It yields the protein CASSLGQGNSYNEQFF.